This T cell receptor (beta chain) stems from a study of blood T cells in healthy people across ages. Study results and limitations: Per million T cells, the diversity of TCR beta decreased roughly linearly as age advanced. Higher diversity, along with more naive CD4+ cells, distinguished long-lived donors from aged donors. Without sorted subsets, naive and antigen-experienced compartments could not be conclusively compared.

Around 10 milliliters of peripheral blood were drawn from each donor. This clonotype has a handful of counts. What it binds is not known. V shed 5 bases and J shed 0 bases, with 13 bases lying between them. The germline CDR1 and CDR2 sequences are SGHAT and FQNNGV. This CDR3 has 15 amino acids. For the second PCR, which ran for about 7 to 12 cycles, a sample-barcoded 5' primer and a J-beta primer mix were used. TCRdb re-called the 5' RACE reads with MiXCR, one entry per CDR3 protein. The sample lists approximately 820,000 distinct CDR3 sequences; 44% were seen once. This chain connects TRBV11-2 to TRBJ2-5; weak D call: TRBD2 (5 bases). The sequenced sample was blood. This sequence originates from a man between 60 and 70 years old in good health. CDR3 nucleotides: TGTGCCAGCAGCCGAGGAGGCACTAACCAAGAGACCCAGTACTTC. It codes for CASSRGGTNQETQYF.